This T cell receptor (beta chain) is drawn from a study of shared T cell receptors in the human thymus. TCRdb's table, derived via immunoSEQ multiplex PCR, lists solely in-frame clones and lacks some. The sample carries around 340,000 clones, approximately 95% recorded once. V shed 3 bases, J shed 3 bases, and the junction held 6 bases outside the gene matches. Germline CDR1 is SGHKS and CDR2 is YYEKEE (reference sequence). The CDR3 has 16 residues. This clone has a single count. The genes are TRBV5-5 and TRBJ1-4, with 9 bases aligning to TRBD1. The receptor was isolated from a human donor. The source material was thymocytes. The CDR3 spells CASSSSDRGANEKLFF. Here the CDR3 DNA reads TGTGCCAGCAGCTCCTCGGACAGGGGTGCTAATGAAAAACTGTTTTTT.